Listed below are T cell receptor beta chains from one sample, sequenced in a study of cytomegalovirus exposure and HLA in healthy donors. Data came from immunoSEQ multiplex PCR; TCRdb stores just in-frame clones and leaves some out. The data contain approximately 220,000 clones, more than 60% of them singletons. Source material: PBMCs. The receptor set was obtained from a young woman in good health and CMV-seronegative. Each CDR3 is given with its conserved first and last residue. A D gene is named only where the DNA matches it firmly. Clone size is stated in some rows and not others, as once, few, many or a class when expanded.

j_call | d_call | clone_size | v_call | cdr3_nt | cdr3_aa
TRBJ1-1 | NA | once | TRBV6-6 | TGTGCCAGCAGCCCCTTGAACACTGAAGCTTTCTTT | CASSPLNTEAFF
TRBJ2-7 | TRBD2 | NA | TRBV30 | TGTGCTTTGAGACTAGCACGCCCCAATCCCCAAAGCTCCTACGAGCAGTACTTC | CALRLARPNPQSSYEQYF
TRBJ2-5 | NA | NA | TRBV2 | TGTGCCAGCAGGGGCAGCCAAGAGACCCAGTACTTC | CASRGSQETQYF
TRBJ2-1 | TRBD1 | NA | TRBV30 | TGTGCCTGGAGCCGGGACAGGGGCGATGAGCAGTTCTTC | CAWSRDRGDEQFF
TRBJ1-1 | TRBD1 | NA | TRBV5-1 | TGCGCCAGCAGCCCTGGACAGGGCGGCGACACTGAAGCTTTCTTT | CASSPGQGGDTEAFF
TRBJ2-1 | TRBD2 | once | TRBV7-9 | TGTGCCAGCAGCGTCGCGGAACTAGCGGGGGGGAAGTTCTTC | CASSVAELAGGKFF
TRBJ1-2 | NA | few | TRBV18 | TGTGCCAGCTCACCACCGTCAGTTCCTAACTATGGCTACACCTTC | CASSPPSVPNYGYTF
TRBJ1-1 | TRBD1 | few | TRBV6-5 | TGTGCCAGCAGCGAGGAGACAGGGAGTTATACTGAAGCTTTCTTT | CASSEETGSYTEAFF
TRBJ2-1 | NA | NA | TRBV6-4 | TGTGCCAGCAGTGAATACGCGACAGCCTTTTACAATGAGCAGTTCTTC | CASSEYATAFYNEQFF
TRBJ2-1 | TRBD2 | NA | TRBV7-7 | TGTGCTAGCAGCCCCGGGGGGGCCGTTAATGAGCAGTTCTTC | CASSPGGAVNEQFF
TRBJ2-2 | NA | NA | TRBV7-2 | TGTGCCAGCAGTAGTAGGCCGAGGGCGGACACCGGGGAGCTGTTTTTT | CASSSRPRADTGELFF
TRBJ2-2 | NA | NA | TRBV15 | TGTGCCACCAGCAGAGCGTGGGGGGGCCCCGGGGAGCTGTTTTTT | CATSRAWGGPGELFF
TRBJ1-1 | NA | few | TRBV19 | TGTGCCAGTAACTTCTTACCCCCCGCCACTGAAGCTTTCTTT | CASNFLPPATEAFF
TRBJ2-1 | NA | few | TRBV5-5 | TGTGCCAGCAGCCCGGGGAATGAGCAGTTCTTC | CASSPGNEQFF
TRBJ1-1 | TRBD1 | NA | TRBV27 | TGTGCCAGCAGTTTCAGGGGGCAGAGCACTGAAGCTTTCTTT | CASSFRGQSTEAFF
TRBJ2-1 | NA | NA | TRBV30 | TGTGCCTGGAGTGGGGGCCATGAGCAGTTCTTC | CAWSGGHEQFF
TRBJ2-7 | NA | NA | TRBV10-3 | TGTGCCACCCTCCGTGCGGTCCTACAAGGCGACGAGCAGTACTTC | CATLRAVLQGDEQYF
TRBJ1-5 | TRBD1 | NA | TRBV5-5 | TGTGCCAGCAGCCGTAGACTAACAGGGGGCAATCAGCCCCAGCATTTT | CASSRRLTGGNQPQHF
TRBJ2-2 | TRBD1 | NA | TRBV19 | TGTGCCAGTAAGGGGACAGGGGGTTTCACCGGGGAGCTGTTTTTT | CASKGTGGFTGELFF
TRBJ2-2 | TRBD1 | NA | TRBV27 | TGTGCCAGCAGTTTAGATCCAGGGGGTGGGACCGGGGAGCTGTTTTTT | CASSLDPGGGTGELFF